This T cell receptor (beta chain) was obtained from a study of radiotherapy plus CTLA-4 blockade in lung cancer. Study results and limitations: Tumor-derived TCR clones expanded in blood after radiotherapy plus ipilimumab. Early clonal dynamics of blood T cells, together with interferon-beta, were reported as the best response predictor.

This clone has only one observation. The antigen is undetermined. Some clones are missing from TCRdb's copy, which holds only in-frame ones; the method was immunoSEQ multiplex PCR. The table shows 65,000 to 90,000 clones, with over 75% occurring only once. The study treated chemo-refractory metastatic non-small-cell lung cancer patients with focal radiation plus ipilimumab CTLA-4 blockade. The source of this sequence is a human donor with non-small cell lung cancer that progressed on radiotherapy plus ipilimumab. Source: peripheral blood, taken from a patient treated with radiotherapy plus ipilimumab.

This chain's CDR3 is CASRTLGAEQYF. The CDR3 nucleotides read TGTGCCAGCAGAACCTTAGGGGCCGAGCAGTACTTC. This chain uses TRBV28 with TRBJ2-7; possibly TRBD1 for D (5 bases). CDR1 and CDR2 (germline): MDHEN, SYDVKM. V gave up 6 bases and J gave up 6 bases, with 12 bases separating them. This CDR3 spans 12 amino acids.